What follows are 23 T cell receptor beta chains derived from one specimen sequenced in a study of early T cells in non-severe SARS-CoV-2 infection. From the 5' RACE reads, TCRdb called clonotypes with MiXCR, one entry per CDR3 protein. The sample contains 69,000 or so distinct CDR3 sequences, over 10% of which appear only once. The sequenced sample was whole blood. The receptors shown here come from an adult who was a healthcare worker with PCR-confirmed SARS-CoV-2 infection or an uninfected control (not recorded which).

Many counts were recorded for this clonotype. CDR3 DNA: TGTGCCAGCAGCTTGCCCGCCTCCGGGGAGCTGTTTTTT. Protein: CASSLPASGELFF. The V and J genes are TRBV7-9 and TRBJ2-2; D gene unclear. Germline V gene data show CDR1 as SEHNR and CDR2 as FQNEAQ (reference sequence). The CDR3 covers 13 residues. Trimming took off 3 bases at V and 6 bases at J, with 8 bases between the two ends.

The sample holds a few counts of this clonotype. The chain uses TRBV9 and TRBJ2-1; a possible D gene is TRBD1 (6 bases). From germline, CDR1 is SGDLS and CDR2 YYNGEE. The CDR3 contains 16 residues. Trimming shortened V by 0 bases and J by 3 bases, and 13 bases separated the two germline ends. The CDR3 spells CASSVASTGIYNEQFF. The DNA of the CDR3 is TGTGCCAGCAGCGTAGCATCGACAGGTATCTACAATGAGCAGTTCTTC.

This clonotype has more than one count but fewer than ten. CDR3 loop: CASRDRGWTGELFF. CDR3 coding DNA: TGTGCCAGCCGGGACAGGGGATGGACCGGGGAGCTGTTTTTT. The chain uses TRBV11-1 and TRBJ2-2; 10 nucleotides agree with TRBD1. The CDR3 has 14 amino acids. Germline loops: CDR1 SGHAT, CDR2 FQDESV (reference sequence). The V and J ends lost 8 bases and 5 bases, in that order; junction bases with no gene match: 5.

V usage is TRBV20-1 and J usage is TRBJ2-3; 15 positions match TRBD2. V lost 5 bases to trimming and J lost 4 bases; unmatched junction nucleotides: 4. The CDR3 runs to 15 residues. Germline CDR1 reads DFQATT; CDR2 reads SNEGSKA (reference sequence). CDR3 bases: TGCAGTGCTCAGAGGACTAGCGGGAGGGCAGATACGCAGTATTTT. Amino acids: CSAQRTSGRADTQYF.

This clonotype was detected only a few times. The genes are TRBV4-2 and TRBJ2-1; 15 positions agree with TRBD2. V shed 4 bases, J shed 4 bases, and the junction held 20 bases outside the gene matches. In germline, CDR1 is LGHNA, CDR2 YNFKEQ. The length of the CDR3 is 22 residues. CDR3 region: CASSLPGLAGGLAGLGYNEQFF. In nucleotides, the CDR3 is TGTGCCAGCAGCCTGCCGGGACTAGCGGGAGGCCTGGCGGGGTTGGGGTACAATGAGCAGTTCTTC.

J is TRBJ2-2 and V is TRBV7-6; 11 bases agree with TRBD1. With 4 bases clipped from V and 3 bases from J, the junction kept 1 base outside the gene matches. Per the germline V gene, CDR1 is SGHVS and CDR2 is FNYEAQ. This CDR3 contains 15 residues. In DNA form, the CDR3 reads TGTGCCAGCAGCTGGACAGGGGGCCACACCGGGGAGCTGTTTTTT. Translation: CASSWTGGHTGELFF. Combining the CDR3 with reference TRBV7-6 and TRBJ2-2 gives the whole variable domain GAGVSQSPRYKVTKRGQDVALRCDPISGHVSLYWYRQALGQGPEFLTYFNYEAQQDKSGLPNDRFSAERPEGSISTLTIQRTEQRDSAMYRCASSWTGGHTGELFFGEGSRLTVL.

The V gene is TRBV5-1, the J gene TRBJ1-1, with 7 bases aligning to TRBD1. V shed 4 bases, J shed 1 base, and the junction held 7 bases outside the gene matches. Per the germline V gene, CDR1 is SGHRS and CDR2 is YFSETQ. The CDR3 runs to 15 residues. DNA of the CDR3: TGCGCCAGCAGCCCACCACAGGGGACGAACACTGAAGCTTTCTTT. Translated, it gives CASSPPQGTNTEAFF.

The chain uses TRBV28 and TRBJ2-3; 8 bases agree with TRBD2. The CDR3 is 15 amino acids. After removal of 2 bases from V and 4 bases from J, the junction contained 5 bases not matched to a gene. Germline V gene lookup returns CDR1 MDHEN and CDR2 SYDVKM. For the CDR3, the DNA is TGTGCCAGCAGTTTACCGGGACTAGTAGCAGATACGCAGTATTTT. Its translation is CASSLPGLVADTQYF.

This clonotype has a count of ten or more. The rearrangement uses TRBV19 and TRBJ1-5, with unresolved D. The CDR3 covers 17 residues. Germline lookup yields CDR1 LNHDA and CDR2 SQIVND (reference sequence). Trimming took off 6 bases at V and 0 bases at J, with 18 bases between the two ends. The CDR3 coding sequence is TGTGCCAGTAGGCCACGGGGAGGGCGAGGTAGCAATCAGCCCCAGCATTTT. This sequence encodes CASRPRGGRGSNQPQHF.

The CDR3 bases are TGCGCCAGCAGCTTAGCCTGGGACCATGTCCAAGAGACCCAGTACTTC. It yields the protein CASSLAWDHVQETQYF. The chain uses TRBV5-1 and TRBJ2-5; D possibly matches TRBD1 or TRBD2 (5 bases each). This CDR3 has 16 amino acids. V was pared by 2 bases and J by 1 base, with 15 bases between. Germline values: CDR1 SGHRS, CDR2 YFSETQ.

This clonotype has just a few counts. The genes are TRBV11-3 and TRBJ2-7; 13 bases map to TRBD2. The CDR3 is made up of 14 amino acids. The V segment lost 5 bases and the J segment 6 bases; nucleotides outside the gene matches: 4. CDR1 is SGHNT and CDR2 is YENEEA in the germline V gene. DNA for the CDR3: TGTGCCAGCAGCCCCACTAGCGGGAGGGCCGAGCAGTACTTC. It encodes CASSPTSGRAEQYF.

This clonotype was found many times. The rearrangement joins TRBV14 to TRBJ2-2; D tentatively reads TRBD1 or TRBD2 (5 bases each). The V gene's germline CDR1 is SGHDN and CDR2 FVKESK. The CDR3 spans 13 residues. V dropped 3 bases and J dropped 6 bases, with 8 bases sitting between them. CDR3 nucleotides: TGTGCCAGCAGCCAGGGGGACGCCGGGGAGCTGTTTTTT. It codes for CASSQGDAGELFF.

Relative to its sample, this clonotype is medium-sized. The rearrangement uses TRBV12-3 or TRBV12-4 and TRBJ1-6; D gene unclear. The CDR3 totals 13 residues. The V and J ends lost 11 bases and 9 bases respectively, with 17 bases between them. The CDR3 loop is CARSGNSSSPLHF. The CDR3 DNA sequence: TGTGCCCGCTCGGGGAACTCGAGTTCACCCCTCCACTTT.

A word on this clonotype: Possible read error: a much larger clone is one base away. The V and J genes are TRBV20-1 and TRBJ2-5; 9 bases are shared with TRBD1. The CDR3 contains 13 residues. From germline, CDR1 is DFQATT and CDR2 SNEGSKA (reference sequence). The CDR3 sequence is CSATTGGGETEYF. The CDR3 coding sequence is TGCAGTGCTACGACAGGGGGAGGCGAGACCGAGTACTTC.

The genes are TRBV6-6 and TRBJ2-6, with D tentatively TRBD2 (7 bases). Germline V CDR1 and CDR2: MNHNY, SVGAGI (reference sequence). Deletions cut 6 bases from V and 2 bases from J, with 20 bases between. The CDR3 runs to 18 residues. CDR3 coding DNA: TGTGCCAGCAGCGAGCGTCCGGGGGGCCTGCCTGGGGCCAACGTCCTGACTTTC. As protein: CASSERPGGLPGANVLTF.

CDR3 DNA sequence: TGCAGTGCCATGGGGAGGGCCCAGAGTGTGAACACTGAAGCTTTCTTT. This translates into CSAMGRAQSVNTEAFF. This rearrangement joins TRBV20-1 to TRBJ1-1, with unresolved D. Trimming took off 6 bases at V and 0 bases at J, with 20 bases between the two ends. Germline CDR1 reads DFQATT; CDR2 reads SNEGSKA (reference sequence). This CDR3 is 16 amino acids long.

This chain connects TRBV11-2 to TRBJ2-5; no reliable D call. CDR1 is SGHAT and CDR2 is FQNNGV in the germline V gene. V lost 2 bases and J lost 5, with 3 bases in between. The CDR3 has 11 amino acids. Written as DNA, the CDR3 is TGTGCCAGCAGCTTAACGGAGACCCAGTACTTC. Its translation: CASSLTETQYF.

This clonotype was counted a few times. The chain uses TRBV7-8 and TRBJ2-2; D uncertain. The CDR3 sequence is 13 residues long. Per germline, CDR1 SGHVS and CDR2 FQNEAQ. V was trimmed by 2 bases and J by 9 bases, leaving 10 bases between them. CDR3 protein: CASSLTEIRELFF. The DNA of the CDR3 is TGTGCCAGCAGCTTAACAGAAATCAGGGAGCTGTTTTTT.

The CDR3: CATSDGGANHGKLFF. CDR3 nucleotides: TGTGCCACCAGTGACGGGGGGGCGAATCACGGAAAACTGTTTTTT. The chain is built from TRBV24-1 and TRBJ1-4, with D tentatively TRBD1 (6 bases). The germline V gene has CDR1 KGHDR and CDR2 SFDVKD. Between the trimmed V and J ends, which lost 4 bases and 10 bases, there was a span of 18 bases. The CDR3 runs 15 residues.

The sample holds a few counts of this clonotype. The chain employs TRBV4-1 and TRBJ2-3; TRBD2 agrees at 7 bases. CDR3 length equals 18 residues. V was pared by 3 bases and J by 5 bases, with 17 bases of the junction left unmatched. Germline lookup yields CDR1 MGHRA and CDR2 YSYEKL. The DNA of the CDR3 is TGCGCCAGCAGCCATACCCTTCTTGGGGGGGGAGTTATAGATACGCAGTATTTT. The encoded protein is CASSHTLLGGGVIDTQYF.

The chain employs TRBV5-5 and TRBJ2-2; either TRBD1 or TRBD2 may supply D (5 bases each). The length of the CDR3 is 14 residues. The V end was cut by 2 bases, the J end by 4 bases, with 9 bases between. Germline CDR1 reads SGHKS; CDR2 reads YYEKEE (reference sequence). CDR3 in DNA: TGTGCCAGCAGCTTAGGGGACCTCACCGGGGAGCTGTTTTTT. Amino acid sequence: CASSLGDLTGELFF. The full variable domain, rest sourced from reference TRBV5-5 and TRBJ2-2, is DAGVTQSPTHLIKTRGQQVTLRCSPISGHKSVSWYQQVLGQGPQFIFQYYEKEERGRGNFPDRFSARQFPNYSSELNVNALLLGDSALYLCASSLGDLTGELFFGEGSRLTVL.

A few counts support this clonotype. V and J are TRBV9 and TRBJ2-1; the match to TRBD2 covers 12 bases. V dropped 4 bases and J dropped 5; count of bases not matched to a gene: 4. Germline CDR1 is SGDLS and CDR2 is YYNGEE. This CDR3 has 15 amino acids. DNA for the CDR3: TGTGCCAGCAGCCCGACTAGCGGGGGACACAATGAGCAGTTCTTC. Its protein is CASSPTSGGHNEQFF.

The sample holds many counts of this clonotype. The chain joins TRBV6-2 or TRBV6-3 to TRBJ2-5; 7 bases are a match to TRBD2. Germline lookup yields CDR1 MNHEY and CDR2 SVGEGT. This CDR3 has 16 residues. Germline trimming cut 6 bases from V and 3 bases from J; bases unmatched to any gene: 13. The CDR3 DNA reads TGTGCCAGCAGACCCAAGCGGGCTAGCGGTAAAGAGACCCAGTACTTC. Its protein product is CASRPKRASGKETQYF.